A single T cell receptor (beta chain) is shown here with its context. What it binds is not known. The data derive from a study of naive and memory T cell subsets. Study-wide findings and caveats: Naive repertoires, especially CD8, held a few larger clonotypes, possibly memory cells re-expressing CD45RA.

The trim removed 7 bases at V and 6 bases at J, leaving 6 bases unmatched. Per the germline V gene, CDR1 is GTSNPN and CDR2 is SVGIG (reference sequence). The CDR3 contains 12 residues. Two oligonucleotides, mixed equimolar, formed the beta constant-region primer covering TRBC1 and TRBC2. Nested alpha and beta constant-region primers with the SP2 primer drove four PCR rounds on ligated cDNA. Each CDR3 protein gets one entry after TCRdb re-called the UMI-ligation and nested PCR reads with MiXCR. The table records roughly 99,000 distinct CDR3 sequences, about 10% of them present only once. CMV status came from CD4+ IFNgamma after overnight CMV lysate stimulation.

Sequenced input: naive CD4+ T cells from blood. This clonotype was obtained from a human donor in good health. The J gene is TRBJ2-3, the V gene TRBV30, with 8 positions matching TRBD2. The CDR3 bases are TGTGCCTCCGGGGGGGCGAGGGATACGCAGTATTTT. Its translation: CASGGARDTQYF.